Following are 20 T cell receptor beta chains from one sample sequenced in a study of T cells after yellow fever vaccination (dated by TCRdb to about 2019). The library was generated by 5' RACE. The sequencing machine was an Illumina NovaSeq 6000. Using fastp at Q25 and MiXCR, TCRdb reprocessed the public reads and kept productive beta chains. Every CDR3 protein is listed once, alongside the most common genes and DNA of its rows. The sample includes some 260,000 distinct CDR3 sequences, with roughly 5.6% observed a single time. Less than 3.5% of the sample is in the top ten clones. Sample treatment or condition, as interpreted from the label and publication: live attenuated yellow fever vaccine strain. The source was CD4+ T cells sorted from PBMCs, collected on the day of the yellow fever booster vaccination. The source is a man younger than 35 who received the YFV17D yellow fever vaccine.

This clonotype was seen more than once but under ten times. In nucleotides, the CDR3 is TGCAGTGCTAGGCCTCCCCGGGGGGTGGCCACCGGGGAGCTGTTTTTT. It codes for CSARPPRGVATGELFF. The V gene is TRBV20-1, the J gene TRBJ2-2; 7 nucleotides align to TRBD2. After removal of 3 bases from V and 4 bases from J, the junction contained 11 bases not matched to a gene. The CDR3 covers 16 residues. Germline loops: CDR1 DFQATT, CDR2 SNEGSKA (reference sequence).

The chain combines TRBV20-1 with TRBJ2-1; 12 nucleotides match TRBD2. The germline CDR1 and CDR2 sequences are DFQATT and SNEGSKA (reference sequence). The CDR3 has 16 amino acids. J gave up 0 bases and V 2 bases, and 2 bases lay outside the gene matches. DNA for the CDR3: TGCAGTGCTAGACTAGCGGGGGGGAGCTCCTACAATGAGCAGTTCTTC. This gives the protein CSARLAGGSSYNEQFF.

This chain connects TRBV5-1 to TRBJ1-1; D uncertain. Germline lookup yields CDR1 SGHRS and CDR2 YFSETQ. This CDR3 is built from 15 residues. The ends were cut back, 0 bases at V and 0 bases at J, with 9 bases in the middle. The CDR3 spells CASSLDVLMNTEAFF. CDR3 in DNA: TGCGCCAGCAGCTTGGATGTCCTTATGAACACTGAAGCTTTCTTT.

A few counts support this clonotype. The rearrangement joins TRBV5-6 to TRBJ1-5; 11 bases fit TRBD1. V was clipped by 5 bases and J by 5 bases; unmatched bases: 6. Germline values: CDR1 SGHDT, CDR2 YYEEEE. The CDR3 covers 15 residues. CDR3 in DNA: TGTGCCAGCAGTCGGAGGACAGGGGGCTATCAGCCCCAGCATTTT. Its protein product is CASSRRTGGYQPQHF.

J is TRBJ2-1 and V is TRBV5-6, with 7 bases lining up with TRBD1. This CDR3 has 15 amino acids. The germline gives CDR1 SGHDT, CDR2 YYEEEE. V lost 0 bases and J lost 6; bases outside the gene matches: 6. The CDR3 coding sequence is TGTGCCAGCAGCTTGGAGACAGGGTGGGTCAATGAGCAGTTCTTC. Its translation: CASSLETGWVNEQFF.

This clonotype was counted at least ten times. The J gene is TRBJ2-1, the V gene TRBV20-1; no definite D call. The CDR3 has 13 amino acids. V was clipped by 2 bases and J by 8 bases, with 13 bases between them. Germline V lookup: CDR1 DFQATT, CDR2 SNEGSKA (reference sequence). DNA of the CDR3: TGCAGTGCTAGACCCGCCCAGGTCCATGAGCAGTTCTTC. Its protein is CSARPAQVHEQFF.

The V call is TRBV20-1, the J call TRBJ2-3, with a weak D call TRBD2 (6 bases). The V end was cut by 6 bases, the J end by 0 bases, with 22 bases between. This CDR3 comprises 17 residues. Germline CDR1 reads DFQATT; CDR2 reads SNEGSKA (reference sequence). This CDR3 reads CSAIALGGLSSTDTQYF. Written as DNA, the CDR3 is TGCAGTGCCATAGCCCTTGGGGGACTGTCAAGCACAGATACGCAGTATTTT.

There are many counts of this clonotype. The rearrangement links TRBV7-2 to TRBJ1-3; weak D call: TRBD1 (5 bases). The CDR3 totals 14 residues. Trimming pared 1 base from V and 7 bases from J, leaving 11 bases between. Germline V lookup: CDR1 SGHTA, CDR2 FQGNSA. CDR3 nucleotide sequence: TGTGCCAGCAGCTTAGTCCAGGGAGTGAACACCATATATTTT. Encoded protein: CASSLVQGVNTIYF.

V is TRBV5-1 and J is TRBJ2-1; 9 nucleotides match TRBD2. CDR3 length equals 17 residues. Germline V gives CDR1 SGHRS, CDR2 YFSETQ. The junction had 9 bases not matched to a gene; V was cut back by 3 bases and J by 2 bases. CDR3 sequence reads: CASSWGGLAGAYNEQFF. The CDR3 DNA is TGCGCCAGCAGCTGGGGCGGATTAGCGGGGGCCTACAATGAGCAGTTCTTC.

The J gene is TRBJ2-1, the V gene TRBV6-2 or TRBV6-3, with D perhaps TRBD1 (5 bases). The V end was cut by 2 bases, the J end by 9 bases, with 14 bases between. CDR3 length: 14 amino acids. The germline CDR1 and CDR2 sequences are MNHEY and SVGEGT. CDR3 in DNA: TGTGCCAGCAGTTACGCAGGGATGAGGAGTGAGCAGTTCTTC. Translated: CASSYAGMRSEQFF.

This clonotype occurred many times. The chain combines TRBV4-1 with TRBJ2-7; possibly TRBD1 or TRBD2 for D (5 bases each). The CDR3 spans 16 residues. Germline lookup yields CDR1 MGHRA and CDR2 YSYEKL. Deletions cut 4 bases from V and 3 bases from J, with 19 bases between. The CDR3 spells CASSPFSRGVSYEQYF. The CDR3 coding sequence is TGCGCCAGCAGCCCCTTTTCGAGGGGAGTTAGCTACGAGCAGTACTTC.

This chain connects TRBV4-1 to TRBJ1-2, with no clear D. Trimming cost V 0 bases and J 6 bases, with 5 bases left between them. CDR1 and CDR2 (germline): MGHRA, YSYEKL. There are 12 residues in the CDR3. The CDR3 DNA is TGCGCCAGCAGCCAAGATCGCCATGGCTACACCTTC. Translated, it gives CASSQDRHGYTF.

This clonotype was counted ten times or more. The rearrangement links TRBV7-2 to TRBJ2-4, with 9 bases lining up with TRBD2. This CDR3 region has 14 residues. Germline loops: CDR1 SGHTA, CDR2 FQGNSA. With 3 bases clipped from V and 4 bases from J, the junction kept 1 base outside the gene matches. The CDR3, as DNA: TGTGCCAGCAGCTTTAGCGGGGGAAAAAACATTCAGTACTTC. Translation: CASSFSGGKNIQYF.

In this sample, this clonotype turned up a few times. The rearrangement links TRBV5-4 to TRBJ2-1; no definite D call. CDR1 and CDR2 (germline): SGHNT, YYREEE (reference sequence). This CDR3 comprises 14 residues. V lost 4 bases to trimming and J lost 0 bases, with 8 bases between them. This CDR3 is CASSLRSSYNEQFF. In nucleotides, the CDR3 is TGTGCCAGCAGCCTCCGGAGCTCCTACAATGAGCAGTTCTTC.

This sequence joins TRBV10-3 and TRBJ2-2; 8 bases are shared with TRBD2. Germline values: CDR1 ENHRY, CDR2 SYGVKD. The trim removed 0 bases at V and 1 base at J, leaving 1 base unmatched. The CDR3 is 16 amino acids. The CDR3 is CAISESTSVNTGELFF. CDR3 nucleotides: TGTGCCATCAGTGAGTCGACTAGCGTGAACACCGGGGAGCTGTTTTTT.

The chain couples TRBV10-3 to TRBJ1-4, with D unclear. There are 13 residues in the CDR3. Trimming pared 6 bases from V and 7 bases from J, leaving 12 bases between. The germline V gene has CDR1 ENHRY and CDR2 SYGVKD. In DNA, the CDR3 is TGTGCCATCAGGGACGATAAGGGTGAAAAACTGTTTTTT. Translated: CAIRDDKGEKLFF.

The chain has TRBV5-1 and TRBJ1-4; 9 nucleotides match TRBD1. The CDR3 is 14 residues long. Germline values: CDR1 SGHRS, CDR2 YFSETQ. The V segment lost 4 bases and the J segment 7 bases; nucleotides outside the gene matches: 5. The CDR3 DNA follows: TGCGCCAGCAGCCCTGGGACAGGGAGTGAAAAACTGTTTTTT. It yields the protein CASSPGTGSEKLFF.

This chain links TRBV19 with TRBJ1-1; D unclear. Looked up from germline, CDR1 is LNHDA and CDR2 is SQIVND (reference sequence). The CDR3 is 13 amino acids. V was cut by 0 bases and J by 8 bases, with 10 bases left in between. CDR3 protein: CASSIDATQEAFF. The DNA of the CDR3 is TGTGCCAGTAGTATAGATGCGACGCAAGAAGCTTTCTTT. Full variable domain (rest looked up from reference TRBV19 and TRBJ1-1): DGGITQSPKYLFRKEGQNVTLSCEQNLNHDAMYWYRQDPGQGLRLIYYSQIVNDFQKGDIAEGYSVSREKKESFPLTVTSAQKNPTAFYLCASSIDATQEAFFGQGTRLTVV.

This clonotype was seen a handful of times. The chain employs TRBV10-3 and TRBJ1-1; no definite D call. V gave up 7 bases and J gave up 2 bases, with 14 bases separating them. Per germline, CDR1 ENHRY and CDR2 SYGVKD. The CDR3 is 14 amino acids. The DNA of the CDR3 is TGTGCCATCAAGGTCGGAGCTATCAACACTGAAGCTTTCTTT. It is translated as CAIKVGAINTEAFF.

This clonotype was seen a handful of times. The V call is TRBV25-1, the J call TRBJ2-7; the D gene could be TRBD1 or TRBD2 (5 bases each). Per germline, CDR1 MGHDK and CDR2 SYGVNS. This CDR3 has 12 residues. Trimming cost V 1 base and J 4 bases, with 5 bases left between them. CDR3 loop: CASSEWGYEQYF. CDR3 bases: TGTGCCAGCAGTGAATGGGGGTACGAGCAGTACTTC.